This is a list of T cell receptor beta chains from one sample in a study of OX40 agonist ivuxolimab in advanced cancers. This table comes from immunoSEQ multiplex PCR, and its TCRdb copy is limited to in-frame clones, with some not included. The sample records 71,000 or so clones, roughly 86% being singletons. Specimen: CD4+ or CD8+ T cells sorted from blood, collected in a trial of the OX40 agonist ivuxolimab. Every receptor here comes from an adult with an advanced solid tumor such as melanoma, head and neck, liver or kidney cancer. The CDR3 runs from the conserved cysteine through the conserved F or W. The order of the fields is V gene, D gene, clone size, J gene, CDR3 protein, CDR3 DNA. The D gene is left open where the match is weak. Not all rows give a size; the values are once, few, many and, for expanded clones, a class.

TRBV28	NA	once	TRBJ1-1	CASSLWGPQTEAFF	TGTGCCAGCAGTTTGTGGGGCCCTCAGACTGAAGCTTTCTTT
TRBV6-5	NA	NA	TRBJ2-3	CASSRGLTTDTQYF	TGTGCCAGTAGCCGGGGGCTTACCACAGATACGCAGTATTTT
TRBV25-1	NA	NA	TRBJ1-4	CASSDTRTNEKLFF	TGTGCCAGCAGTGACACTCGAACTAATGAAAAACTGTTTTTT
TRBV25-1	NA	medium-sized	TRBJ1-1	CASSGASLNTEAFF	TGTGCCAGCAGTGGAGCTAGCCTGAACACTGAAGCTTTCTTT
TRBV10-3	TRBD1	NA	TRBJ1-2	CAVGQGIDYGYTF	TGTGCCGTCGGACAGGGTATTGACTATGGCTACACCTTC
TRBV5-4	NA	NA	TRBJ2-3	CASSPVHTDTQYF	TGTGCCAGCAGCCCCGTCCATACAGATACGCAGTATTTT
TRBV25-1	NA	NA	TRBJ2-5	CASSDGGTAGRAQYF	TGTGCCAGCAGTGATGGAGGGACAGCCGGCAGGGCCCAGTACTTC
TRBV9	NA	few	TRBJ1-1	CASSSRDRLNTEAFF	TGTGCCAGCAGCTCCAGGGACCGATTGAACACTGAAGCTTTCTTT
TRBV7-9	NA	NA	TRBJ1-4	CASTLSSTNEKLFF	TGTGCCAGCACCCTCAGCTCAACTAATGAAAAACTGTTTTTT
TRBV9	NA	NA	TRBJ2-1	CASSSVGGWPNEQFF	TGTGCCAGCAGCTCCGTAGGAGGATGGCCCAATGAGCAGTTCTTC